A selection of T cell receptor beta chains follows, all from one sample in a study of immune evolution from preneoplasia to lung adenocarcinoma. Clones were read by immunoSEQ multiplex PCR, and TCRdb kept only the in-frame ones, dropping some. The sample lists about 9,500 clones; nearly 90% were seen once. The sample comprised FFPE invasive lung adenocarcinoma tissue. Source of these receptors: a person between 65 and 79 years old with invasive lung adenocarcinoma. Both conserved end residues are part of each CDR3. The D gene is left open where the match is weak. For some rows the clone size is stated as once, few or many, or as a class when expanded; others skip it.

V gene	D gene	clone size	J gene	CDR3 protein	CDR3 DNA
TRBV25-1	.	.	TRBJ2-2	CARPGDKNTGELFF	TGTGCCAGACCAGGGGATAAGAACACCGGGGAGCTGTTTTTT
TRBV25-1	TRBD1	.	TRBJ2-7	CASTGTAPFKQYF	TGTGCCAGCACCGGGACAGCCCCTTTCAAGCAGTACTTC
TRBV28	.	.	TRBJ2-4	CASNRGGAGVDIQYF	TGTGCCAGCAACAGGGGGGGGGCCGGAGTAGACATTCAGTACTTC
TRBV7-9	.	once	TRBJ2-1	CASSPRQSSYNEQFF	TGTGCCAGCAGCCCTCGGCAGTCCTCCTACAATGAGCAGTTCTTC
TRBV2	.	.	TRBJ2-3	CASSERFAGVGTDTQYF	TGTGCCAGCAGTGAGAGGTTTGCAGGGGTGGGGACAGATACGCAGTATTTT
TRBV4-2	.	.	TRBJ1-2	CASSRSIRADSNYGYTF	TGTGCCAGCAGCCGGTCTATCCGGGCCGACTCTAACTATGGCTACACCTTC
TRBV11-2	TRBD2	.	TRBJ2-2	CASSLAGGPTGELFF	TGTGCCAGCAGTTTAGCGGGAGGGCCCACCGGGGAGCTGTTTTTT
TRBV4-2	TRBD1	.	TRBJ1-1	CASSPHRGAGTEAFF	TGTGCCAGCAGCCCTCACAGGGGGGCTGGCACTGAAGCTTTCTTT
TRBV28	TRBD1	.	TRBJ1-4	CASRKALRGRDEKLFF	TGTGCCAGCAGAAAAGCCCTCAGGGGGAGGGATGAAAAACTGTTTTTT
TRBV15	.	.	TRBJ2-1	CATSSSLAGYNEQFF	TGTGCCACCAGCAGTTCATTAGCCGGCTACAATGAGCAGTTCTTC